The entry below gives a single T cell receptor beta chain sequence along with its context. The record originates from a study of ipilimumab plus nivolumab after autologous stem cell transplantation. Whole-study context: The DLBCL group included primary refractory and relapsed cases.

Sequencing was performed with immunoSEQ multiplex PCR; in TCRdb, only in-frame clones are kept and a portion is missing. The table lists tens of thousands of clones, under 75% of them singletons. The CDR3 sequence is 15 residues long. CDR1 and CDR2 (germline): SGHTA, FQGNSA. V lost 7 bases, J lost 1 base, and 14 bases lay in between. The source is a male donor with diffuse large B-cell lymphoma. Sequencing was performed on PBMCs, taken in a trial of ipilimumab plus nivolumab as post-transplant consolidation. This chain connects TRBV7-2 to TRBJ1-5, with D possibly TRBD1 on 6 matching bases. The CDR3 nucleotides are TGTGCCAGCAACTCGCGGACAGAAAGCAATCAGCCCCAGCATTTT. Its translation is CASNSRTESNQPQHF.